The source of this T cell receptor (beta chain) is a study of blood T cell repertoires in COVID-19 (dated by TCRdb to the early 2020s). Broadly, across the study: The collaborator samples originated in the United States, Italy and Spain and spanned the acute and convalescent phases of COVID-19. The repertoires were released in a freely available public database meant as a resource for research on the immune response to SARS-CoV-2. Samples were obtained from the ongoing ImmuneRACE study (first 160 participants) and from over 1,000 subjects provided by 6 global collaborators. The prospective study material was composed of cDNA or gDNA derived from T cells, B-cell-depleted T cells, or PBMCs. Nearly every sample came with metadata listing a de-identified subject ID, COVID-19 status, age in years and sex. Subjects who had been exposed to COVID-19, were actively infected with it, or had recovered from it provided the deeply sampled blood TCRbeta repertoires that made up the dataset. Where available, HLA class I and class II types were obtained from metadata supplied by the sample provider rather than from assay-based typing. General findings and caveats noted by the study authors: Clinical and demographic metadata were provided uncurated, with the amount varying by source and participant.

TCRbeta CDR3 regions were amplified from genomic DNA using the immunoSEQ Assay, a bias-controlled multiplex PCR. In the original analysis: Nucleated cell counts per sample were estimated from amplification of reference gene primers within the assay. To quantify the absolute abundance of each unique TCRbeta CDR3 rearrangement, sequence reads were collapsed and filtered. For each sample, productive Simpson clonality was calculated as the square root of Simpson's diversity index over productive rearrangements. TCRdb took this table from immuneACCESS and kept in-frame rearrangements with V and J called. Such tables lack part of the clones; where checked against another copy, unresolved V genes explain under half of the gap, and the rest is unexplained. V and J calls and clone size come straight from that table; D and trimming were deduced from the DNA. This sample lists approximately 170,000 clones; around 90% were detected once. 15% to 20% of the sample is taken by the ten largest.

About this clone: Its antigen remains undetermined. The record has no base qualities; no much larger clone is one base away.

Whole blood was collected in K2EDTA tubes by collaborating institutions according to the institutions' own protocols. Collaborator samples were shipped for TCRbeta analysis as frozen whole blood, isolated PBMCs, or DNA extracted from either sample type. Source material: peripheral blood. This sequence originates from a man between 60 and 70 years old with active or convalescent COVID-19.

The DNA sequence is as follows: TGTGCCAGCAGCCACCGGACTAGCGGGAGCACAGATACGCAGTATTTT. It codes for CASSHRTSGSTDTQYF. The chain employs TRBV11-3 and TRBJ2-3; 11 junctional bases match TRBD2. Including the terminal cysteine and phenylalanine, the CDR3 comprises 16 residues. Left in the record is the CDR3 DNA by itself, 48 bases read in frame from the first base. The germline V and J ends show losses of 5 bases and 0 bases respectively, and no gene match explains 4 bases of the junction. The CDR1 and CDR2 encoded by the germline V gene are SGHNT and YENEEA.